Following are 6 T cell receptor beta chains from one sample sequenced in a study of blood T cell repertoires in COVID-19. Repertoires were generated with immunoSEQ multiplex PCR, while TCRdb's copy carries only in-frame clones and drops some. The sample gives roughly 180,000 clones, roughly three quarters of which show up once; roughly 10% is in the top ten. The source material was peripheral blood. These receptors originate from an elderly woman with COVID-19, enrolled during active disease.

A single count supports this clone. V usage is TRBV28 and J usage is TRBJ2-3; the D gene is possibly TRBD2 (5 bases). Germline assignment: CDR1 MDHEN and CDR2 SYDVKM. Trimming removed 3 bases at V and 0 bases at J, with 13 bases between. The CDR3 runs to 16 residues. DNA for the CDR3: TGTGCCAGCAGTTTCCAGCGGACGTATAGCACAGATACGCAGTATTTT. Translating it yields CASSFQRTYSTDTQYF. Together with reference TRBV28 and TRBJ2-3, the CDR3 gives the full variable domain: DVKVTQSSRYLVKRTGEKVFLECVQDMDHENMFWYRQDPGLGLRLIYFSYDVKMKEKGDIPEGYSVSREKKERFSLILESASTNQTSMYLCASSFQRTYSTDTQYFGPGTRLTVL.

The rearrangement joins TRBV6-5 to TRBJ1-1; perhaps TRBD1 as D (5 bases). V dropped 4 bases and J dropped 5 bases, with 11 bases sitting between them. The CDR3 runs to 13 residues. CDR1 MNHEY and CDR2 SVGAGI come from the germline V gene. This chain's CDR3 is CASSFDRITEAFF. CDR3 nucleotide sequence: TGTGCCAGCAGTTTCGACAGAATAACTGAAGCTTTCTTT.

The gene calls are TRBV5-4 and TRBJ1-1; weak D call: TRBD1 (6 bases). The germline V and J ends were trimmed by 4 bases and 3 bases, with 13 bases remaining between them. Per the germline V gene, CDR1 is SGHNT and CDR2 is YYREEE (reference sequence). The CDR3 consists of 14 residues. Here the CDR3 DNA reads TGTGCCAGCAGCCTCACAGGGTATGACACTGAAGCTTTCTTT. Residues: CASSLTGYDTEAFF.

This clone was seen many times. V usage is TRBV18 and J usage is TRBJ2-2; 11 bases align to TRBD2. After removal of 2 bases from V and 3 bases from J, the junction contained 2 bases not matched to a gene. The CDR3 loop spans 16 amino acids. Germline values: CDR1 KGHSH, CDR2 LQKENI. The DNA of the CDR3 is TGTGCCAGCTCACCATCGGGACTAGCGGACACCGGGGAGCTGTTTTTT. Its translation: CASSPSGLADTGELFF.

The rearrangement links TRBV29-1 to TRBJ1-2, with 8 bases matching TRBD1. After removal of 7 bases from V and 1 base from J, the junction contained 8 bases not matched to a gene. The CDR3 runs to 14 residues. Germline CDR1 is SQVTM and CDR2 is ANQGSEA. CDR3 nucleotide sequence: TGCAGCGCATCACCGGGACAGGATAACTATGGCTACACCTTC. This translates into CSASPGQDNYGYTF.

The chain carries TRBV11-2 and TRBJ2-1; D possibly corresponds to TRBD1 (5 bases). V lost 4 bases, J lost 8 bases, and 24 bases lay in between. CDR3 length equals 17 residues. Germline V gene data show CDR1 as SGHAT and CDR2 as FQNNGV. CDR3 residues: CASSSLPWGQDWHEQFF. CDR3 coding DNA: TGTGCCAGCAGCTCTCTACCCTGGGGCCAGGATTGGCATGAGCAGTTCTTC.